Following are 24 T cell receptor beta chains from one sample sequenced in a study of shared clonotypes between healthy human individuals. Clones were read by immunoSEQ multiplex PCR, and TCRdb kept only the in-frame ones, dropping some. This table holds millions of clones, roughly 94% found once. The sample taken for sequencing was naive CD4+ T cells sorted from blood. This sample's subset: CD45RA+ positively selected. Every receptor here comes from a man between 18 and 35 years old in good health.

The genes are TRBV19 and TRBJ2-7, with TRBD1 matching 8 bases. V lost 8 bases, J lost 4 bases, and 10 bases stayed unmatched. CDR1 and CDR2 from the germline V gene are LNHDA and SQIVND (reference sequence). The CDR3 covers 14 residues. CDR3 DNA sequence: TGTGCCAGTTCTGAGGGCAGGGGGCTATACGAGCAGTACTTC. Translating it yields CASSEGRGLYEQYF.

Turning to this clone: A clone one base away is much larger, so this may be a read error. This rearrangement joins TRBV2 to TRBJ1-5; possibly TRBD1 for D (5 bases). The CDR3 length is 13 residues. Trimming left V 4 bases short and J 5 bases short, with 9 bases between. Germline lookup yields CDR1 SNHLY and CDR2 FYNNEI. CDR3 DNA: TGTGCCAGCAGTGTTGGGGGAGATCAGCCCCAGCATTTT. Translation gives CASSVGGDQPQHF.

Points on this clone: The identical CDR3 is also encoded by other nucleotide sequences in the sample. This rearrangement joins TRBV7-2 to TRBJ2-7; a weak D match, TRBD2 (5 bases). This CDR3 is 13 amino acids long. The V gene lost 2 bases and the J gene lost 0 bases, with 5 bases spanning the gap. Germline V CDR1 and CDR2: SGHTA, FQGNSA. Here the CDR3 DNA reads TGTGCCAGCAGCTTAAGCGGCTCCTACGAGCAGTACTTC. This gives the protein CASSLSGSYEQYF.

This chain joins TRBV1 and TRBJ1-4; TRBD1 is taken as the D call from the table, unchecked against the DNA. TRBV1 is a recognized pseudogene. The CDR3 has 15 residues. The CDR3 is CTSSHFRDRDEKLFF. For the CDR3, the DNA is TGCACCAGCAGCCACTTCCGGGACAGGGATGAAAAACTGTTTTTT.

This clone was seen more than once but under ten times. This chain links TRBV7-9 with TRBJ1-4, with D possibly being TRBD1 (5 bases). CDR1 SEHNR and CDR2 FQNEAQ come from the germline V gene (reference sequence). This CDR3 is built from 14 residues. The ends were cut back, 3 bases at V and 5 bases at J, with 10 bases in the middle. The CDR3 spells CASSFLTENEKLFF. For the CDR3, the DNA is TGTGCCAGCAGCTTTCTGACAGAGAATGAAAAACTGTTTTTT.

V usage is TRBV28 and J usage is TRBJ1-4; no clear D gene. The CDR3 contains 14 residues. The germline gives CDR1 MDHEN, CDR2 SYDVKM. Trimming took off 4 bases at V and 10 bases at J, with 16 bases between the two ends. The CDR3 reads CASSSTTGRGKLFF. The CDR3 nucleotides are TGTGCCAGCAGTTCGACCACCGGACGGGGAAAACTGTTTTTT. Variable domain in full (rest from reference TRBV28 and TRBJ1-4): DVKVTQSSRYLVKRTGEKVFLECVQDMDHENMFWYRQDPGLGLRLIYFSYDVKMKEKGDIPEGYSVSREKKERFSLILESASTNQTSMYLCASSSTTGRGKLFFGSGTQLSVL.

J is TRBJ1-2 and V is TRBV4-3; D call uncertain. Trimming stripped 0 bases from V and 0 bases from J, with 8 bases between. The CDR3 covers 15 residues. Germline V gene lookup returns CDR1 LGHNA and CDR2 YSLEER. CDR3 loop: CASSQESGANYGYTF. The DNA for the CDR3 is TGCGCCAGCAGCCAAGAGTCAGGAGCTAACTATGGCTACACCTTC.

The chain is built from TRBV5-1 and TRBJ2-5, with D hard to call. The length of the CDR3 is 15 residues. V shed 5 bases and J shed 2 bases, with 16 bases lying between them. Germline V gene lookup returns CDR1 SGHRS and CDR2 YFSETQ. Here the CDR3 DNA reads TGCGCCAGCAGTCCGAGAGGATCGAGGCAAGAGACCCAGTACTTC. It encodes CASSPRGSRQETQYF.

The rearrangement links TRBV7-2 to TRBJ2-3, with TRBD2 identical over 9 bases. Germline CDR1 is SGHTA and CDR2 is FQGNSA. With V trimmed by 5 bases and J by 4 bases, 10 bases remained unmatched. The CDR3 is 16 residues long. The CDR3 here is CASSTRAAGGSDTQYF. The CDR3 DNA follows: TGTGCCAGCAGCACGAGGGCAGCGGGAGGATCAGATACGCAGTATTTT.

This chain connects TRBV18 to TRBJ2-2; 8 positions match TRBD1. Trimming took 2 bases from V and 1 from J; bases not matched to a gene: 3. The V gene's germline CDR1 is KGHSH and CDR2 LQKENI. This CDR3 is built from 16 residues. The CDR3 reads CASSPGGQGNTGELFF. The CDR3 DNA reads TGTGCCAGCTCACCAGGAGGACAGGGGAACACCGGGGAGCTGTTTTTT.

The V call is TRBV11-3, the J call TRBJ2-2; D unresolved. V dropped 0 bases and J dropped 5 bases, with 7 bases sitting between them. The CDR3 totals 14 residues. Germline V gives CDR1 SGHNT, CDR2 YENEEA. The DNA of the CDR3 is TGTGCCAGCAGCTTAGATCGGAAAACCGGGGAGCTGTTTTTT. It yields the protein CASSLDRKTGELFF.

CDR3: CASSLAGYSGTEAFF. DNA of the CDR3: TGTGCCAGCAGCTTAGCCGGCTACAGTGGCACTGAAGCTTTCTTT. This chain joins TRBV7-9 and TRBJ1-1, with unresolved D. The CDR3 is 15 residues long. Germline lookup yields CDR1 SEHNR and CDR2 FQNEAQ (reference sequence). The ends were cut back, 0 bases at V and 4 bases at J, with 12 bases in the middle.

In regard to this clone: Within the sample, other DNA sequences also encode this same CDR3. This rearrangement joins TRBV7-2 to TRBJ1-2; D is unresolved. This CDR3 contains 12 residues. Germline V gene lookup returns CDR1 SGHTA and CDR2 FQGNSA. Trimming took off 3 bases at V and 0 bases at J, with 2 bases between the two ends. CDR3 protein: CASSFSNYGYTF. The CDR3 DNA reads TGTGCCAGCAGCTTTTCTAACTATGGCTACACCTTC.

The genes are TRBV5-1 and TRBJ1-1; D might be TRBD1 (5 bases). Trimming cost V 2 bases and J 2 bases, with 13 bases left between them. Germline values: CDR1 SGHRS, CDR2 YFSETQ. The length of the CDR3 is 15 residues. CDR3: CASSFGTGDNTEAFF. Written as DNA, the CDR3 is TGCGCCAGCAGCTTTGGGACGGGGGATAACACTGAAGCTTTCTTT.

This chain connects TRBV27 to TRBJ2-2; D gene unclear. The CDR3 is 12 amino acids. Looked up from germline, CDR1 is MNHEY and CDR2 is SMNVEV (reference sequence). V shed 5 bases and J shed 1 base, with 2 bases lying between them. The CDR3 here is CASSMNTGELFF. For the CDR3, the DNA is TGTGCCAGCAGTATGAACACCGGGGAGCTGTTTTTT.

The chain links TRBV6-5 to TRBJ1-1, with TRBD1 matching over 9 bases. The V and J ends lost 4 bases and 0 bases, in that order; junction bases with no gene match: 0. CDR1 is MNHEY and CDR2 is SVGAGI in the germline V gene. The CDR3 is 14 amino acids. CDR3 coding DNA: TGTGCCAGCAGTTGGACAGGGGTGAACACTGAAGCTTTCTTT. Its protein is CASSWTGVNTEAFF.

This chain joins TRBV9 and TRBJ2-6; tentatively, D is TRBD1 (6 bases). CDR3 length equals 16 residues. Germline assignment: CDR1 SGDLS and CDR2 YYNGEE. The V gene lost 4 bases and the J gene lost 0 bases, with 11 bases spanning the gap. The CDR3 DNA sequence: TGTGCCAGCAGCCCAGGGGCAGTCTCTGGGGCCAACGTCCTGACTTTC. Residues: CASSPGAVSGANVLTF.

The rearrangement uses TRBV10-3 and TRBJ2-1; 10 bases are a match to TRBD1. Germline values: CDR1 ENHRY, CDR2 SYGVKD. V lost 4 bases, J lost 3 bases, and 3 bases stayed unmatched. The CDR3 spans 15 residues. CDR3 nucleotide sequence: TGTGCCATCAGTGCCGGGACAGGGGTCTACAATGAGCAGTTCTTC. Translating gives CAISAGTGVYNEQFF.

The V call is TRBV6-5, the J call TRBJ1-5, with D possibly being TRBD1 (5 bases). The length of the CDR3 is 14 residues. Trimming took off 6 bases at V and 7 bases at J, with 16 bases between the two ends. Germline V gives CDR1 MNHEY, CDR2 SVGAGI. The CDR3 bases are TGTGCCAGCAGCCAAGACAGTCTTAAGCAGCCCCAGCATTTT. It specifies CASSQDSLKQPQHF.

Comment on this clone: Other nucleotide sequences from this sample produce the same CDR3. This sequence joins TRBV10-1 and TRBJ2-1; the D is unclear. V gave up 0 bases and J gave up 3 bases, with 3 bases separating them. CDR1 and CDR2 (germline): WNHNN, SYGVQD (reference sequence). The CDR3 spans 13 residues. CDR3 in amino acids: CASSESGYNEQFF. The DNA for the CDR3 is TGCGCCAGCAGTGAGTCCGGCTACAATGAGCAGTTCTTC.

The chain joins TRBV19 to TRBJ2-1; TRBD2 might be the D (7 bases). CDR3 length: 13 amino acids. Deletions cut 5 bases from V and 7 bases from J, with 12 bases between. Germline V gives CDR1 LNHDA, CDR2 SQIVND (reference sequence). DNA of the CDR3: TGTGCCAGTAGTCGGGGGGCCCCTAATGAGCAGTTCTTC. It is translated as CASSRGAPNEQFF.

V and J are TRBV27 and TRBJ1-1; TRBD1 matches at 8 bases. In germline, CDR1 is MNHEY, CDR2 SMNVEV (reference sequence). This CDR3 region has 17 residues. V was clipped by 5 bases and J by 2 bases; unmatched bases: 13. CDR3 in amino acids: CASSPRSRDRFNTEAFF. DNA of the CDR3: TGTGCCAGCAGTCCCAGGTCCCGGGACAGGTTTAACACTGAAGCTTTCTTT.

The V gene is TRBV7-3, the J gene TRBJ2-1; 11 bases map to TRBD2. Per germline, CDR1 SGHTA and CDR2 FQGTGA. The CDR3 length is 14 residues. Trimming took 5 bases from V and 7 from J; bases not matched to a gene: 4. As DNA, the CDR3 is TGTGCCAGCAGCGCTACTAGCGGGGGAAATGAGCAGTTCTTC. Residues: CASSATSGGNEQFF.

This chain uses TRBV5-1 with TRBJ2-7; maybe TRBD2 (6 bases). The CDR3 has 14 amino acids. Trimming pared 4 bases from V and 1 base from J, leaving 12 bases between. CDR1 and CDR2 (germline): SGHRS, YFSETQ. In DNA form, the CDR3 reads TGCGCCAGCAGCCCCCTGGGGACTTCCTACGAGCAGTACTTC. Translating gives CASSPLGTSYEQYF.